The 20 T cell receptor beta chains reported below all come from one sample, sequenced in a study of PD-1 blockade in classical Hodgkin lymphoma. Each patient experienced a relapse that followed autologous stem cell transplantation, and brentuximab vedotin exposure varied. Assay: immunoSEQ multiplex PCR; the TCRdb copy retains only in-frame clones and omits some. The repertoire consists of about 40,000 clones, with 87% occurring once and the leading ten covering roughly 9%. The input for sequencing was peripheral blood mononuclear cells (PBMCs), taken at baseline. The origin of the receptors is a human donor with classical Hodgkin lymphoma.

The J gene is TRBJ2-6, the V gene TRBV5-1; D ambiguous. Germline loops: CDR1 SGHRS, CDR2 YFSETQ. V lost 0 bases, J lost 0 bases, and 25 bases lay in between. The CDR3 sequence is 22 residues long. The CDR3 nucleotides are TGCGCCAGCAGCTTGGTAGTAGGGTCCCAATTTAACCCCTTCTCTGGGGCCAACGTCCTGACTTTC. Amino acid sequence: CASSLVVGSQFNPFSGANVLTF.

The chain combines TRBV11-2 with TRBJ2-3; TRBD2 might be the D (6 bases). The CDR3 is made up of 18 amino acids. V lost 1 base and J lost 2, with 19 bases in between. From germline, CDR1 is SGHAT and CDR2 FQNNGV. Here the CDR3 DNA reads TGTGCCAGCAGCTTAGTGTCGCTGGCGGGGAGCTTCACAGATACGCAGTATTTT. The encoded protein is CASSLVSLAGSFTDTQYF.

The gene calls are TRBV6-5 and TRBJ2-6; TRBD1 matches 8 bases. The CDR3 is 15 residues long. J gave up 2 bases and V 7 bases, and 4 bases lay outside the gene matches. CDR1 and CDR2 from the germline V gene are MNHEY and SVGAGI. CDR3 loop: CASKGQAPGANVLTF. Here the CDR3 DNA reads TGTGCCAGCAAGGGACAGGCCCCTGGGGCCAACGTCCTGACTTTC.

The rearrangement uses TRBV5-5 and TRBJ2-5; D unclear. V was shortened by 2 bases and J by 5 bases, with 16 bases between the two germline ends. The germline gives CDR1 SGHKS, CDR2 YYEKEE (reference sequence). This CDR3 spans 15 amino acids. CDR3 bases: TGTGCCAGCAGCTTTCGAACACGGTATCCGGAGACCCAGTACTTC. It translates to CASSFRTRYPETQYF.

The chain links TRBV18 to TRBJ2-4; D unclear. CDR1 is KGHSH and CDR2 is LQKENI in the germline V gene. The CDR3 loop spans 16 amino acids. With 0 bases removed from V and 0 bases from J, the gap between germline ends came to 9 bases. CDR3 bases: TGTGCCAGCTCACCACCAAGAGGAGTAGCCAAAAACATTCAGTACTTC. Translated: CASSPPRGVAKNIQYF.

This sequence joins TRBV2 and TRBJ2-5, with D unclear. The ends were cut back, 6 bases at V and 11 bases at J, with 13 bases in the middle. In germline, CDR1 is SNHLY, CDR2 FYNNEI. CDR3 length equals 11 residues. The CDR3 sequence is CASRPDGLQYF. In nucleotides, the CDR3 is TGTGCCAGCAGACCTGACGGTCTGCAGTACTTC.

The CDR3 nucleotides read TGCGCCAGCAGCCACCAGCGGGGGGGGGCTATTGGTAATGAGCAGTTCTTC. Protein sequence: CASSHQRGGAIGNEQFF. The chain is built from TRBV4-3 and TRBJ2-1, with 10 bases matching TRBD2. Germline V gene sequence: CDR1 LGHNA, CDR2 YSLEER. The CDR3 consists of 17 residues. V gave up 3 bases and J gave up 7 bases; unmatched junction bases: 12.

The chain joins TRBV5-6 to TRBJ2-5, with D perhaps TRBD1 or TRBD2 (5 bases each). The CDR3 covers 12 residues. Germline V CDR1 and CDR2: SGHDT, YYEEEE. V lost 2 bases, J lost 9 bases, and 11 bases lay in between. The CDR3 region is CASSFGTRAQYF. The CDR3, as DNA: TGTGCCAGCAGCTTTGGGACGAGGGCCCAGTACTTC.

V usage is TRBV5-4 and J usage is TRBJ2-3; tentatively, D is TRBD1 or TRBD2 (5 bases each). The CDR3 is 16 residues long. V lost 2 bases and J 2 bases, leaving 15 bases between the germline ends. Germline lookup yields CDR1 SGHNT and CDR2 YYREEE (reference sequence). This CDR3 is CASSFGTYLDTDTQYF. Here the CDR3 DNA reads TGTGCCAGCAGCTTTGGGACCTACCTTGACACAGATACGCAGTATTTT.

V and J are TRBV7-8 and TRBJ1-6; D perhaps matches TRBD1 (6 bases). Germline values: CDR1 SGHVS, CDR2 FQNEAQ. The CDR3 is 15 amino acids. V was trimmed by 4 bases and J by 8 bases, leaving 15 bases between them. The CDR3 reads CASSSRDIRHSPLHF. The CDR3 coding sequence is TGTGCCAGCAGCTCCCGGGACATTCGGCATTCACCCCTCCACTTT. Full variable domain (outside the CDR3, taken from reference TRBV7-8 and TRBJ1-6): GAGVSQSPRYKVAKRGQDVALRCDPISGHVSLFWYQQALGQGPEFLTYFQNEAQLDKSGLPSDRFFAERPEGSVSTLKIQRTQQEDSAVYLCASSSRDIRHSPLHFGNGTRLTVT.

This clone appeared once. This chain's CDR3 is CASSELVESNTGELFF. The CDR3 DNA is TGTGCCAGCAGCGAATTGGTTGAGTCGAACACCGGGGAGCTGTTTTTT. The chain is built from TRBV5-6 and TRBJ2-2; D gene unclear. Between the trimmed V and J ends, which lost 4 bases and 0 bases, there was a span of 13 bases. The germline CDR1 and CDR2 sequences are SGHDT and YYEEEE. The CDR3 runs to 16 residues.

This clone was observed a few times. This sequence joins TRBV10-3 and TRBJ1-1; 8 bases are a match to TRBD1. Per germline, CDR1 ENHRY and CDR2 SYGVKD. CDR3 length: 14 residues. The V gene end was trimmed by 6 bases and the J gene end by 3 bases; junction bases not matched to a gene: 6. CDR3 region: CAISPGTGDTEAFF. The CDR3 coding sequence is TGTGCCATCAGCCCCGGGACAGGAGACACTGAAGCTTTCTTT.

The V call is TRBV29-1, the J call TRBJ2-7; 8 nucleotides match TRBD2. CDR1 is SQVTM and CDR2 is ANQGSEA in the germline V gene. The CDR3 contains 11 residues. The CDR3 region has the DNA TGCGTCGTCGGGGGGGGTCGGGAGCAGTACTTC. This sequence encodes CVVGGGREQYF.

This clone was seen more than once but under ten times. V gene TRBV27 combines with J gene TRBJ1-2; perhaps TRBD1 as D (5 bases). Germline values: CDR1 MNHEY, CDR2 SMNVEV (reference sequence). Trimming removed 5 bases from V and 0 bases from J, with 13 bases in between. The CDR3 spans 15 residues. Here the CDR3 DNA reads TGTGCCAGCAGTACAGACGTGGGGGCTAACTATGGCTACACCTTC. It yields the protein CASSTDVGANYGYTF.

This clone was counted only a few times. The chain joins TRBV4-1 to TRBJ2-5; D gene unclear. Germline V gene sequence: CDR1 MGHRA, CDR2 YSYEKL. Trimming shortened V by 2 bases and J by 4 bases, and 11 bases separated the two germline ends. The CDR3 is 14 amino acids. CDR3 protein: CASSQFVLIETQYF. CDR3 nucleotides: TGCGCCAGCAGCCAATTTGTCCTCATAGAGACCCAGTACTTC.

The rearrangement joins TRBV6-5 to TRBJ1-1, with a weak D call TRBD1 (6 bases). Germline V lookup: CDR1 MNHEY, CDR2 SVGAGI. The CDR3 totals 16 residues. Deletions cut 2 bases from V and 1 base from J, with 14 bases between. The CDR3 DNA reads as TGTGCCAGCAGTTACGGGACACCCCCGGGGAACACTGAAGCTTTCTTT. Protein sequence: CASSYGTPPGNTEAFF.

This clone showed up just once. The V call is TRBV19, the J call TRBJ2-5, with D tentatively TRBD1 or TRBD2 (5 bases each). CDR1 is LNHDA, CDR2 SQIVND, per germline (reference sequence). The CDR3 contains 16 residues. The germline V and J ends were trimmed by 4 bases and 5 bases, with 20 bases remaining between them. The CDR3 DNA reads as TGTGCCAGTAGTAGGGGACCGGGGTTCTGGCGGGAGACCCAGTACTTC. Translating gives CASSRGPGFWRETQYF.

The rearrangement joins TRBV7-9 to TRBJ2-1; TRBD2 agrees at 14 bases. With 5 bases clipped from V and 7 bases from J, the junction kept 4 bases outside the gene matches. The CDR3 is made up of 15 amino acids. The germline CDR1 and CDR2 sequences are SEHNR and FQNEAQ (reference sequence). DNA of the CDR3: TGTGCCAGCAGCGCGGGACTAGCGGGAGTGAATGAGCAGTTCTTC. Translated: CASSAGLAGVNEQFF. Full variable domain (outside the CDR3, taken from reference TRBV7-9 and TRBJ2-1): DTGVSQNPRHKITKRGQNVTFRCDPISEHNRLYWYRQTLGQGPEFLTYFQNEAQLEKSRLLSDRFSAERPKGSFSTLEIQRTEQGDSAMYLCASSAGLAGVNEQFFGPGTRLTVL.

The chain uses TRBV28 and TRBJ2-2; 7 bases fit TRBD1. This CDR3 region has 15 residues. The germline V gene has CDR1 MDHEN and CDR2 SYDVKM. The V segment lost 5 bases and the J segment 5 bases; nucleotides outside the gene matches: 8. CDR3 amino acids: CASSPSTGWTGELFF. CDR3 sequence (DNA): TGTGCCAGCAGTCCCTCGACAGGGTGGACCGGGGAGCTGTTTTTT. Filled out from reference TRBV28 and TRBJ2-2, the complete variable domain reads DVKVTQSSRYLVKRTGEKVFLECVQDMDHENMFWYRQDPGLGLRLIYFSYDVKMKEKGDIPEGYSVSREKKERFSLILESASTNQTSMYLCASSPSTGWTGELFFGEGSRLTVL.

The chain couples TRBV7-9 to TRBJ1-1; 8 bases map to TRBD1. This CDR3 has 14 residues. CDR1 SEHNR and CDR2 FQNEAQ come from the germline V gene (reference sequence). With 2 bases clipped from V and 3 bases from J, the junction kept 2 bases outside the gene matches. For the CDR3, the DNA is TGTGCCAGCAGCTTACTGGACAGGGACACTGAAGCTTTCTTT. This codes for CASSLLDRDTEAFF. Using reference TRBV7-9 and TRBJ1-1 for the parts outside the CDR3, the full variable domain is DTGVSQNPRHKITKRGQNVTFRCDPISEHNRLYWYRQTLGQGPEFLTYFQNEAQLEKSRLLSDRFSAERPKGSFSTLEIQRTEQGDSAMYLCASSLLDRDTEAFFGQGTRLTVV.